Listed below are T cell receptor beta chains from one sample, sequenced in a study of shared T cell receptors in the human thymus. Data came from immunoSEQ multiplex PCR; TCRdb stores just in-frame clones and leaves some out. The table includes a few hundred thousand clones, 95% detected once. Sequenced: thymocytes. All receptors derive from a human donor. Both conserved end residues are part of each CDR3. D genes are given only for firm matches. Size tells how often a clone was seen (once, few, many) or the class of an expanded clone, and some rows leave it out.

-,-,TRBV30,TRBJ2-1,CAWSVYGSGTSDEQFF,TGTGCCTGGAGTGTATACGGGAGTGGGACCAGCGATGAGCAGTTCTTC
-,-,TRBV14,TRBJ2-7,CASSQSNSYEQYF,TGTGCCAGCAGCCAGTCGAACTCCTACGAGCAGTACTTC
-,-,TRBV30,TRBJ2-7,CAWSVRYQGVETYEQYF,TGTGCCTGGAGTGTAAGGTACCAAGGGGTGGAAACCTACGAGCAGTACTTC
TRBD2,-,TRBV11-2,TRBJ2-7,CASSAFSGRASYEQYF,TGTGCCAGCAGCGCCTTTAGCGGGAGGGCCTCCTACGAGCAGTACTTC
TRBD2,-,TRBV7-3,TRBJ2-1,CASSYGLARDNEQFF,TGTGCCAGCAGCTACGGACTAGCTCGTGACAATGAGCAGTTCTTC
TRBD2,-,TRBV28,TRBJ2-3,CASSRLAGGGTDTQYF,TGTGCCAGCAGTCGACTAGCGGGAGGGGGTACAGATACGCAGTATTTT
TRBD2,-,TRBV4-3,TRBJ2-7,CASSQDRRGAYEQYF,TGCGCCAGCAGCCAAGATCGGCGGGGGGCCTACGAGCAGTACTTC
TRBD1,-,TRBV6-1,TRBJ1-5,CASSEATDRGLCQPQHF,TGTGCCAGCAGTGAAGCTACGGACAGGGGGCTCTGCCAGCCCCAGCATTTT
-,-,TRBV5-1,TRBJ2-1,CASSLHSRSGFNEQFF,TGCGCCAGCAGCTTGCATTCGCGGTCGGGGTTCAATGAGCAGTTCTTC
-,-,TRBV18,TRBJ2-7,CASSPPTRSSYEQYF,TGTGCCAGCTCACCACCCACACGTAGCTCCTACGAGCAGTACTTC
TRBD2,-,TRBV29-1,TRBJ2-1,CSVDRLADSAYNEQFF,TGCAGCGTTGATCGGCTAGCGGATTCCGCCTACAATGAGCAGTTCTTC
TRBD2,-,TRBV2,TRBJ2-7,CATLRAGGPLEQYF,TGTGCCACCCTGAGAGCGGGAGGGCCTCTCGAGCAGTACTTC
TRBD2,-,TRBV4-1,TRBJ2-1,CASSQDPGWERELAFF,TGCGCCAGCAGCCAAGATCCTGGTTGGGAGCGGGAGCTAGCCTTCTTC
TRBD1,-,TRBV28,TRBJ2-5,CASSKVSGQAPETQYF,TGTGCCAGCAGTAAAGTATCTGGACAGGCCCCAGAGACCCAGTACTTC
TRBD2,-,TRBV27,TRBJ2-1,CASSLSRLAGGLRYNEQFF,TGTGCCAGCAGTTTATCGCGACTAGCGGGAGGCTTGCGTTACAATGAGCAGTTCTTC
TRBD1,-,TRBV19,TRBJ1-1,CASSPRATGEGTEAFF,TGTGCCAGTAGTCCTCGGGCGACAGGGGAAGGTACTGAAGCTTTCTTT
TRBD2,-,TRBV29-1,TRBJ2-3,CSVGGDSGTSDTDTQYF,TGCAGCGTTGGGGGGGATTCCGGGACTAGCGACACAGATACGCAGTATTTT
TRBD2,-,TRBV18,TRBJ2-3,CASSPGDYTDTQYF,TGTGCCAGCTCACCGGGGGACTACACAGATACGCAGTATTTT
-,once,TRBV5-1,TRBJ2-1,CASSFDGGTLGNEQFF,TGCGCCAGCAGCTTTGATGGCGGCACCCTTGGGAATGAGCAGTTCTTC
-,-,TRBV27,TRBJ2-7,CASSFYKSTLNYEQYF,TGTGCCAGCAGTTTTTATAAATCCACACTAAACTACGAGCAGTACTTC
-,few,TRBV28,TRBJ2-7,CASSLKQPVSSYEQYF,TGTGCCAGCAGTTTGAAGCAGCCCGTTAGCTCCTACGAGCAGTACTTC
-,-,TRBV6-1,TRBJ1-1,CASSEPVVDTEAFF,TGTGCCAGCAGTGAACCGGTTGTTGACACTGAAGCTTTCTTT
TRBD1,-,TRBV6-1,TRBJ2-4,CASSRDRKDRGLRYF,TGTGCCAGCAGTAGAGATCGAAAGGACAGGGGTCTCCGGTACTTC
-,once,TRBV28,TRBJ1-6,CASSLTVSEGSPLHF,TGTGCCAGCAGTTTGACAGTGAGTGAAGGTTCACCCCTCCACTTT
-,-,TRBV7-9,TRBJ1-3,CASSPPRDLSSGNTIYF,TGTGCCAGCAGCCCCCCCCGGGATTTAAGCTCTGGAAACACCATATATTTT
-,-,TRBV28,TRBJ2-4,CASTWGARAKNIQYF,TGTGCCAGCACCTGGGGAGCACGGGCCAAAAACATTCAGTACTTC
-,-,TRBV28,TRBJ2-5,CASSLGPLPQETQYF,TGTGCCAGCAGTTTGGGACCATTACCCCAAGAGACCCAGTACTTC
-,-,TRBV14,TRBJ2-1,CASSQGEGYNEQFF,TGTGCCAGCAGCCAGGGGGAAGGCTACAATGAGCAGTTCTTC
-,-,TRBV5-6,TRBJ1-5,CASSVEGSQPQHF,TGTGCCAGCAGCGTAGAAGGGAGTCAGCCCCAGCATTTT
-,-,TRBV19,TRBJ1-4,CASSPGGPQGKLFF,TGTGCCAGTAGCCCGGGAGGGCCGCAGGGAAAACTGTTTTTT